Detailed here is one TCR beta chain. What it binds is unknown. The data derive from a study of response to subunit inactivated influenza vaccine. The CDR3 loop spans 20 amino acids. In germline, CDR1 is MNHEY, CDR2 SVGEGT. Germline trimming cut 7 bases from V and 3 bases from J; bases unmatched to any gene: 22. Findings of the study overall: The authors offered the suggestion that each seasonal influenza vaccination recruits few new T cells.

TCRdb reprocessed the RT-PCR reads with MiXCR, giving one entry per CDR3 protein. Among 650,000 to 700,000 distinct CDR3 sequences, around 16% were seen once, and the ten largest hold more than 9%. Sequencing used PBMCs from blood, obtained 11 to 12 days after vaccination. The chain carries TRBV6-2 or TRBV6-3 and TRBJ2-1; 9 positions agree with TRBD2. This TCR was sampled from a man over 45 who received an inactivated influenza vaccine. Written as DNA, the CDR3 is TGTGCCAGCATCTCCGGGGGGAGGGCCCAGCGGGGGGACTTCTACAATGAGCAGTTCTTC. Translation gives CASISGGRAQRGDFYNEQFF.